The rows below give T cell receptor beta chains drawn from one sample of a study of identical twins. TCRdb called the 5' RACE reads again in MiXCR, with one record for every CDR3 protein. The repertoire consists of around 650,000 distinct CDR3 sequences, with under 8.5% occurring once and the leading ten covering around 1.6%. The data were also submitted as part of a second study, on yellow fever vaccine responses in identical twins.

Sequenced material: PBMCs. The receptors here all came from a young woman in good health. CDR3s include the opening cysteine and the closing phenylalanine or tryptophan. The D gene is left open where the match is weak. Clone size is shown for a subset of rows, as once, few, many or a class of expanded clone.

>TRBV15|.|few|TRBJ1-4
TGTGCCACCAGCAGAGATGAGTCCCGAGCGGCCTTCCGCCCAACTAATGAAAAACTGTTTTTT
CATSRDESRAAFRPTNEKLFF
>TRBV5-1|.|.|TRBJ2-7
TGCGCCAGCAGCCCCCGGGACTTCTCCTACGAGCAGTACTTC
CASSPRDFSYEQYF
>TRBV12-3/TRBV12-4|TRBD1|.|TRBJ2-5
TGTGCCAGCAGTAGGGACAGGGGTTTGGAGACCCAGTACTTC
CASSRDRGLETQYF
>TRBV7-7|.|many|TRBJ2-1
TGTGCCAGCAGCTTTAGTATGAGCTCCTACAATGAGCAGTTCTTC
CASSFSMSSYNEQFF
>TRBV5-1|.|many|TRBJ1-5
TGTGCCAGCAGCTTGGACAGTAATCAGCCCCAGCATTTT
CASSLDSNQPQHF
>TRBV6-1|.|.|TRBJ1-1
TGTGCCAGCAGAGAACAGGGAAGGGACACTGAAGCTTTCTTT
CASREQGRDTEAFF
>TRBV20-1|TRBD1|few|TRBJ2-2
TGCAGTGCATCAACAGGGGGGTGGCGGGAGCTGTTTTTT
CSASTGGWRELFF
>TRBV28|TRBD1|few|TRBJ1-1
TGTGCCAGCAGGGATACGACAGGGGTGTCGGGGAACACTGAAGCTTTCTTT
CASRDTTGVSGNTEAFF
>TRBV20-1|.|many|TRBJ1-5
TGCAGTGCTAGACCCCTTATGCAGGGTTTATTCGGCAATCAGCCCCAGCATTTT
CSARPLMQGLFGNQPQHF
>TRBV20-1|.|many|TRBJ2-1
TGCAGTGCGGCGAGAACATACAATGAGCAGTTCTTC
CSAARTYNEQFF
>TRBV12-3/TRBV12-4|TRBD1|few|TRBJ2-2
TGTGCCAGCAGTAGAAAAGGGGGCTGGACCGGGGAGCTGTTTTTT
CASSRKGGWTGELFF
>TRBV6-1|.|.|TRBJ2-5
TGTGCCAGCGGGGTGGCGTTTCGGACGCAACGAGAGACCCAGTACTTC
CASGVAFRTQRETQYF
>TRBV6-4|.|many|TRBJ1-5
TGTGCCAGCAGGAAAGATCAGCCCCAGCATTTT
CASRKDQPQHF
>TRBV5-6|.|.|TRBJ1-1
TGTGCCAGCAGGTCAGGTAGTAACACTGAAGCTTTCTTT
CASRSGSNTEAFF
>TRBV4-1|.|.|TRBJ2-3
TGCGCCAGCAGCCAAGATCGGCCGGGACGATCGGGAGATACGCAGTATTTT
CASSQDRPGRSGDTQYF
>TRBV12-3/TRBV12-4|TRBD1|.|TRBJ1-4
TGTGCCAGCAGGAACAGGGGGTTTAATGAAAAACTGTTTTTT
CASRNRGFNEKLFF
>TRBV6-5|.|many|TRBJ2-2
TGTGCCAGCAGTTTATCAGGTGGTATAGTCACCGGGGAGCTGTTTTTT
CASSLSGGIVTGELFF
>TRBV4-2|TRBD2|few|TRBJ2-3
TGTGCCAGCAGCCAAGATTCGGCTAGCGGGGGAGATACGCAGTATTTT
CASSQDSASGGDTQYF
>TRBV10-3|.|few|TRBJ2-2
TGTGCCATCAGTGAGTCTTGGACTCTGGACACCGGGGAGCTGTTTTTT
CAISESWTLDTGELFF
>TRBV24-1|.|many|TRBJ2-4
TGTGCCACCAGTGATTTCGGCGCTGGGAACATTCAGTACTTC
CATSDFGAGNIQYF
>TRBV6-5|.|few|TRBJ1-1
TGTGCCAGCAGTTATTCGGAGGGTTCCACTGAAGCTTTCTTT
CASSYSEGSTEAFF
>TRBV12-3/TRBV12-4|TRBD1|.|TRBJ2-2
TGTGCCAGCTCGACCCGGACAGGACAAGAAAACACCGGGGAGCTGTTTTTT
CASSTRTGQENTGELFF
>TRBV3-1|.|.|TRBJ1-3
TGTGCCAGCAGCGAGACTTTTGGGGCCCGGGACACCATATATTTT
CASSETFGARDTIYF
>TRBV28|.|few|TRBJ2-3
TGTGCCAGCTTTCGCCGGGGCACAGATACGCAGTATTTT
CASFRRGTDTQYF
>TRBV29-1|.|few|TRBJ2-1
TGCAGCGTTCATGCTAGTCGTCCCGATGAGCAGTTCTTC
CSVHASRPDEQFF
>TRBV28|.|.|TRBJ1-1
TGTGCCAGCAGTCCCTCAGACAGGCCCGAAGCTTTCTTT
CASSPSDRPEAFF
>TRBV11-2|.|many|TRBJ2-1
TGTGCCAGCAGCTTACGGGGTGGGGCTTCTGGGGACAATGAGCAGTTCTTC
CASSLRGGASGDNEQFF
>TRBV20-1|.|few|TRBJ2-7
TGCAGTGCTAGAGGGGGGTCGGGGGGCATCGACGAGCAGTACTTC
CSARGGSGGIDEQYF
>TRBV10-3|.|many|TRBJ2-2
TGTGCCATCAGCCAGGCGAACACCGGGGAGCTGTTTTTT
CAISQANTGELFF
>TRBV6-4|TRBD2|few|TRBJ2-3
TGTGCCAGTTCAGGTGCGGGAGAGGATTACTACGAACTTCCTATAAGCACAGATACGCAGTATTTT
CASSGAGEDYYELPISTDTQYF
>TRBV5-1|.|.|TRBJ2-7
TGCGCCAGCAGCCCGGAGGTGGGCTCCTACGAGCAGTACTTC
CASSPEVGSYEQYF
>TRBV10-3|TRBD2|many|TRBJ2-3
TGTGCCATCAGTGAGCCATCCTCAGCGGGAGATGATCGGGCCACAGATACGCAGTATTTT
CAISEPSSAGDDRATDTQYF
>TRBV4-2|.|few|TRBJ1-6
TGTGCCAGCAGCCAAGATCTGGGGGTTGGAAATTCACCCCTCCACTTT
CASSQDLGVGNSPLHF
>TRBV7-9|TRBD1|few|TRBJ1-5
TGTGCCAGCAGCACGGCCTCCGGGACAGTTCATCAGCCCCAGCATTTT
CASSTASGTVHQPQHF
>TRBV4-1|.|.|TRBJ2-5
TGCGCCAGCAGCCGTTGGTTCCAAGAGACCCAGTACTTC
CASSRWFQETQYF
>TRBV4-1|.|many|TRBJ1-1
TGCGCCAGCAGCCAAGCAGGTACTGAAGCTTTCTTT
CASSQAGTEAFF
>TRBV11-2|.|.|TRBJ2-5
TGTGCCAGCAGCCCAACTTGGATTGGGGCCCAAGAGACCCAGTACTTC
CASSPTWIGAQETQYF
>TRBV29-1|TRBD1|.|TRBJ1-4
TGCAGCGTTGACGGAGGGACAGCAACTAATGAAAAACTGTTTTTT
CSVDGGTATNEKLFF
>TRBV19|.|few|TRBJ2-2
TGTGCCAGTAGTCCAGGAACGGCCGGGGAGCTGTTTTTT
CASSPGTAGELFF
>TRBV7-8|.|few|TRBJ1-2
TGTGCCAGCAGCGCCGGGACTGGAGGCTATGGCTACACCTTC
CASSAGTGGYGYTF
>TRBV6-5|.|.|TRBJ1-6
TGTGCCAGCAGTTACATAGGGCCGCGAGGGTTCCCCCTCCACTTT
CASSYIGPRGFPLHF
>TRBV7-7|.|few|TRBJ2-1
TGTGCCAGCAGCCCAGACCCGAGCGATGAGCAGTTCTTC
CASSPDPSDEQFF
>TRBV3-1|TRBD1|few|TRBJ1-6
TGTGCCAGCAGCCAAACCAGGACAGGGACGAAGAATTCACCCCTCCACTTT
CASSQTRTGTKNSPLHF
>TRBV15|.|.|TRBJ2-7
TGTGCCACCAGCAAAAGGCCGACTAGTCCCCTCTACGAGCAGTACTTC
CATSKRPTSPLYEQYF
>TRBV5-5|.|.|TRBJ2-2
TGTGCCAGCAGCCCCGCCCCGGGCCGAACCGGGGAGCTGTTTTTT
CASSPAPGRTGELFF
>TRBV6-1|.|few|TRBJ2-1
TGTGCCATTTCGACTGGAAACTCCTACAATGAGCAGTTCTTC
CAISTGNSYNEQFF
>TRBV13|.|few|TRBJ1-1
TGTGCCAGCAGCTTATCGGGGCAGGGGAAGGCTGAAGCTTTCTTT
CASSLSGQGKAEAFF
>TRBV10-3|.|.|TRBJ2-5
TGTGCCATCAGTGAGACCCAAGAGACCCAGTACTTC
CAISETQETQYF